Included here is one T cell receptor (beta chain) sequence, with context. Between the trimmed V and J ends, which lost 6 bases and 3 bases, there was a span of 15 bases. There are 14 residues in the CDR3. Germline lookup yields CDR1 SNHLY and CDR2 FYNNEI. The sample originates from a study of T cell changes during pregnancy in multiple sclerosis. This table comes from immunoSEQ multiplex PCR, and its TCRdb copy is limited to in-frame clones, with some not included. Among under 65,000 clones listed, approximately 93% were seen once. The origin of this receptor is a female donor with multiple sclerosis, enrolled in a pregnancy study. This chain connects TRBV2 to TRBJ2-7, with a possible D match to TRBD2 (5 bases). Sample: CD8+ T cells from peripheral blood mononuclear cells, taken in the third trimester of pregnancy. CDR3 in amino acids: CASRADSGVYEQYF. The DNA for the CDR3 is TGTGCCAGCAGGGCAGACTCCGGGGTCTACGAGCAGTACTTC.